Sequencing of this TCR beta chain was carried out in a study of blood T cells in healthy people across ages. Sample-barcoded 5' priming and a J-beta primer mix drove a second PCR of roughly 7 to 11 cycles. A 12-random-nucleotide template-switch adaptor tagged each cDNA molecule. MiXCR, run by TCRdb on the 5' RACE reads, gives a single entry per CDR3 protein. The sample gives roughly 1,100,000 distinct CDR3 sequences, about 25% of which show up once; approximately 0.7% is in the top ten. There are 18 residues in the CDR3. These records were also assigned to another study, of T cells of mothers and their children.

The V gene is TRBV21-1, the J gene TRBJ2-1; the listed D gene, TRBD1, was not tested against the DNA. TRBV21-1 is a listed pseudogene. The TCR sequence derives from a girl aged 2 to 10 in good health. Sequencing was performed on blood. Here the CDR3 reads CASSKVVGGGLSYNEQFF. The CDR3 nucleotides read TGTGCCAGCAGCAAAGTAGTAGGCGGGGGCCTCTCCTACAATGAGCAGTTCTTC.